These T cell receptor beta chains were read from a single sample in a study of blood T cell repertoires in COVID-19. Sequencing used immunoSEQ multiplex PCR; TCRdb keeps in-frame clones, though not all of them. The data hold roughly 14,000 clones, with roughly 72% observed a single time. The sequenced material came from peripheral blood. The receptors were sampled from a man aged 65 to 79 with acute or convalescent COVID-19. The CDR3 runs from the conserved cysteine through the conserved F or W. Each record gives: V gene, J gene, D gene, clone size, CDR3 protein, CDR3 DNA. D genes are given only for firm matches. Where a row states a size, it is once, few, many or the class of an expanded clone; other rows omit it.

v_call: TRBV5-1
j_call: TRBJ1-1
d_call: .
clone_size: .
cdr3_aa: CASSLRGMNTEAFF
cdr3_nt: TGCGCCAGCAGTTTACGGGGGATGAACACTGAAGCTTTCTTT

v_call: TRBV6-1
j_call: TRBJ2-1
d_call: TRBD1
clone_size: .
cdr3_aa: CASSEWGQGAYEQFF
cdr3_nt: TGTGCCAGCAGTGAATGGGGACAGGGGGCTTATGAGCAGTTCTTC

v_call: TRBV10-2
j_call: TRBJ2-1
d_call: .
clone_size: once
cdr3_aa: CASLGRGANSYNEQFF
cdr3_nt: TGCGCCAGTCTTGGCCGGGGGGCCAACTCCTACAATGAGCAGTTCTTC

v_call: TRBV6-5
j_call: TRBJ1-4
d_call: TRBD1
clone_size: few
cdr3_aa: CASKTGGSNEKLFF
cdr3_nt: TGTGCCAGCAAAACAGGGGGAAGTAATGAAAAACTGTTTTTT

v_call: TRBV28
j_call: TRBJ2-7
d_call: TRBD2
clone_size: .
cdr3_aa: CASSLAAGGYEQYF
cdr3_nt: TGTGCCAGCAGTTTGGCAGCGGGAGGCTACGAGCAGTACTTC

v_call: TRBV30
j_call: TRBJ2-5
d_call: TRBD2
clone_size: .
cdr3_aa: CAWSVPTSGRGETQYF
cdr3_nt: TGTGCCTGGAGTGTACCGACTAGCGGGAGAGGGGAGACCCAGTACTTC

v_call: TRBV5-1
j_call: TRBJ2-2
d_call: TRBD2
clone_size: .
cdr3_aa: CASSHTSGSNTGELFF
cdr3_nt: TGCGCCAGCAGCCACACTAGCGGGTCGAACACCGGGGAGCTGTTTTTT

v_call: TRBV6-2/TRBV6-3
j_call: TRBJ2-1
d_call: TRBD2
clone_size: .
cdr3_aa: CASSSRTRGSNEQFF
cdr3_nt: TGTGCCAGCAGTTCCCGGACTAGGGGAAGCAATGAGCAGTTCTTC

v_call: TRBV10-2
j_call: TRBJ2-4
d_call: .
clone_size: .
cdr3_aa: CASSDLTDTKAKNIQYF
cdr3_nt: TGCGCCAGCAGTGACCTAACCGATACGAAAGCCAAAAACATTCAGTACTTC

v_call: TRBV6-2/TRBV6-3
j_call: TRBJ2-3
d_call: TRBD2
clone_size: .
cdr3_aa: CASSLGLAGGTDTQYF
cdr3_nt: TGTGCCAGCAGCCTTGGACTAGCGGGGGGCACAGATACGCAGTATTTT

v_call: TRBV19
j_call: TRBJ2-3
d_call: TRBD1
clone_size: few
cdr3_aa: CAVQGWGTQYF
cdr3_nt: TGTGCCGTACAGGGGTGGGGTACGCAGTATTTT

v_call: TRBV24-1
j_call: TRBJ1-5
d_call: .
clone_size: .
cdr3_aa: CATSDFSRNQPQHF
cdr3_nt: TGTGCCACCAGTGATTTTTCCCGGAATCAGCCCCAGCATTTT

v_call: TRBV11-3
j_call: TRBJ2-3
d_call: .
clone_size: .
cdr3_aa: CASSLVPGNTQYF
cdr3_nt: TGTGCCAGCAGCTTAGTTCCGGGAAATACGCAGTATTTT

v_call: TRBV7-9
j_call: TRBJ1-3
d_call: TRBD1
clone_size: .
cdr3_aa: CASSPRGMAGNTIYF
cdr3_nt: TGTGCCAGCAGCCCCAGGGGGATGGCGGGAAACACCATATATTTT

v_call: TRBV6-7
j_call: TRBJ1-1
d_call: TRBD1
clone_size: .
cdr3_aa: CARKGGRDSDGTEAFF
cdr3_nt: TGTGCCAGGAAGGGAGGCCGGGACAGCGATGGCACTGAAGCTTTCTTT

v_call: TRBV14
j_call: TRBJ1-3
d_call: TRBD1
clone_size: .
cdr3_aa: CASNHPTGEGNTIYF
cdr3_nt: TGTGCCAGCAACCATCCAACAGGGGAAGGAAACACCATATATTTT

v_call: TRBV7-2
j_call: TRBJ2-2
d_call: .
clone_size: .
cdr3_aa: CASSLAPGRNTGELFF
cdr3_nt: TGTGCCAGCAGCTTAGCGCCGGGGAGGAACACCGGGGAGCTGTTTTTT

v_call: TRBV11-2
j_call: TRBJ1-5
d_call: .
clone_size: .
cdr3_aa: CASSLDPGVIQPQHF
cdr3_nt: TGTGCCAGCAGCTTAGATCCGGGGGTAATTCAGCCCCAGCATTTT

v_call: TRBV7-3
j_call: TRBJ2-3
d_call: TRBD1
clone_size: .
cdr3_aa: CASSSGTGGEGDTQYF
cdr3_nt: TGTGCCAGCAGCTCAGGGACAGGGGGCGAGGGAGATACGCAGTATTTT

v_call: TRBV4-3
j_call: TRBJ1-5
d_call: .
clone_size: few
cdr3_aa: CASSQATRSNQPQHF
cdr3_nt: TGCGCCAGCAGCCAAGCGACGAGGAGCAATCAGCCCCAGCATTTT

v_call: TRBV6-5
j_call: TRBJ1-4
d_call: TRBD1
clone_size: .
cdr3_aa: CASRTTGTANEKLFF
cdr3_nt: TGTGCCAGCAGGACGACAGGGACGGCTAATGAAAAACTGTTTTTT

v_call: TRBV9
j_call: TRBJ2-1
d_call: .
clone_size: .
cdr3_aa: CASSVATEEQFF
cdr3_nt: TGTGCCAGCAGCGTAGCGACAGAAGAGCAGTTCTTC

v_call: TRBV4-1
j_call: TRBJ2-7
d_call: .
clone_size: .
cdr3_aa: CASSNARGYEQYF
cdr3_nt: TGCGCCAGCAGCAACGCCAGGGGCTACGAGCAGTACTTC

v_call: TRBV12-5
j_call: TRBJ1-2
d_call: TRBD1
clone_size: .
cdr3_aa: CASGLGTGGYGYTF
cdr3_nt: TGTGCTAGTGGTTTGGGGACAGGGGGCTATGGCTACACCTTC

v_call: TRBV3-1/TRBV3-2
j_call: TRBJ2-5
d_call: .
clone_size: .
cdr3_aa: CASSQVTAGETQYF
cdr3_nt: TGTGCCAGCAGCCAAGTAACCGCAGGGGAGACCCAGTACTTC

v_call: TRBV9
j_call: TRBJ1-1
d_call: .
clone_size: few
cdr3_aa: CASSQTDWGTEAFF
cdr3_nt: TGTGCCAGCAGTCAGACAGATTGGGGCACTGAAGCTTTCTTT

v_call: TRBV9
j_call: TRBJ1-6
d_call: .
clone_size: .
cdr3_aa: CASGTGSSYNSPLHF
cdr3_nt: TGTGCCAGCGGTACAGGGAGCTCCTATAATTCACCCCTCCACTTT

v_call: TRBV9
j_call: TRBJ2-7
d_call: .
clone_size: .
cdr3_aa: CASSRDNSYEQYF
cdr3_nt: TGTGCCAGCAGTAGGGACAACTCCTACGAGCAGTACTTC

v_call: TRBV28
j_call: TRBJ1-2
d_call: TRBD1
clone_size: .
cdr3_aa: CASSRRGTGGSPGGYTF
cdr3_nt: TGTGCCAGCAGTCGACGAGGGACAGGGGGCTCTCCGGGTGGCTACACCTTC

v_call: TRBV6-1
j_call: TRBJ2-7
d_call: TRBD1
clone_size: once
cdr3_aa: CASSEGTGIYEQYF
cdr3_nt: TGTGCCAGCAGTGAAGGGACAGGGATCTACGAGCAGTACTTC

v_call: TRBV10-1
j_call: TRBJ2-7
d_call: TRBD2
clone_size: .
cdr3_aa: CASSELAGGPYEQYF
cdr3_nt: TGCGCCAGCAGCGAACTAGCGGGGGGCCCCTACGAGCAGTACTTC

v_call: TRBV12-5
j_call: TRBJ2-3
d_call: TRBD1
clone_size: .
cdr3_aa: CASGSDSGQGGDTQYF
cdr3_nt: TGTGCTAGTGGTTCCGACTCGGGACAGGGTGGAGATACGCAGTATTTT

v_call: TRBV7-2
j_call: TRBJ1-3
d_call: .
clone_size: few
cdr3_aa: CASSLASVSSGNTIYF
cdr3_nt: TGTGCCAGCAGCTTAGCGTCCGTGAGCTCTGGAAACACCATATATTTT

v_call: TRBV6-2/TRBV6-3
j_call: TRBJ2-1
d_call: .
clone_size: .
cdr3_aa: CASSYEAYEQFF
cdr3_nt: TGTGCCAGCAGTTATGAGGCCTATGAGCAGTTCTTC